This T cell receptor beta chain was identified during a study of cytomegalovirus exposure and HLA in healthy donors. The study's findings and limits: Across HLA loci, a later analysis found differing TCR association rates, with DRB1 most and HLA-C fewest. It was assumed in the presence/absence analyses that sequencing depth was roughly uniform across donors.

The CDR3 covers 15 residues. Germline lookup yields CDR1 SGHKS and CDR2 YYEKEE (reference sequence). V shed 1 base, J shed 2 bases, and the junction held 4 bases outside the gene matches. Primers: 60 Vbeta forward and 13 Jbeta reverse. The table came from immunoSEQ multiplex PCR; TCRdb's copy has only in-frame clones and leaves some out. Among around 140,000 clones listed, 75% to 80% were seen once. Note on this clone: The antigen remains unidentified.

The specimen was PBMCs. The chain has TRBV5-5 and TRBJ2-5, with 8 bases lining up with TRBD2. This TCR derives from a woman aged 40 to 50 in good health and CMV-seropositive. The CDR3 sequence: CASSLRVAGQETQYF. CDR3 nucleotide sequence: TGTGCCAGCAGCTTGAGAGTAGCGGGACAAGAGACCCAGTACTTC.